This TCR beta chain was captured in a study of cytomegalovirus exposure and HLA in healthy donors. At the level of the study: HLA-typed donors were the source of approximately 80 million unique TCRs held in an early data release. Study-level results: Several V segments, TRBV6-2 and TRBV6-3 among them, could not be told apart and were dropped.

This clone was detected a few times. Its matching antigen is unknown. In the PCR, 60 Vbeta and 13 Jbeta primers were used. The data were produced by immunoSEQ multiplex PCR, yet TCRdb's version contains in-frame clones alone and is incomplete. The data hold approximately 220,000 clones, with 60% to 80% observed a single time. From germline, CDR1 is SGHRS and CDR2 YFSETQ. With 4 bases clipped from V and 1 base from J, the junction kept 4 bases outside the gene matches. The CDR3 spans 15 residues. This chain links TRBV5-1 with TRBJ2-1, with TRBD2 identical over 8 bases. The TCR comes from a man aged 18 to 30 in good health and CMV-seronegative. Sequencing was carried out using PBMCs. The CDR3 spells CASSQLAASYNEQFF. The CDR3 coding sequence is TGCGCCAGCAGCCAACTAGCGGCTTCCTACAATGAGCAGTTCTTC. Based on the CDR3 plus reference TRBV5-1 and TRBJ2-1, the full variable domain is KAGVTQTPRYLIKTRGQQVTLSCSPISGHRSVSWYQQTPGQGLQFLFEYFSETQRNKGNFPGRFSGRQFSNSRSEMNVSTLELGDSALYLCASSQLAASYNEQFFGPGTRLTVL.